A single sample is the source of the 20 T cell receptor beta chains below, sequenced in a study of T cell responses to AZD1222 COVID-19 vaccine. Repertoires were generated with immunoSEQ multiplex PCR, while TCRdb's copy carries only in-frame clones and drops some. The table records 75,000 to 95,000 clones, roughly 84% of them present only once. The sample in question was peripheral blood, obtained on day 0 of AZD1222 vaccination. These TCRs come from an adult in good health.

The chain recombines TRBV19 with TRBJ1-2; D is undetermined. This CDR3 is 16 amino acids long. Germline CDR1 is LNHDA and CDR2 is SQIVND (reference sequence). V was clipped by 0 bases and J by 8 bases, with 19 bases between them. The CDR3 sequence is CASSIDVQSAAEGYTF. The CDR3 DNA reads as TGTGCCAGTAGTATAGATGTTCAGTCGGCAGCGGAAGGCTACACCTTC. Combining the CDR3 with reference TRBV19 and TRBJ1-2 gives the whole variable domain DGGITQSPKYLFRKEGQNVTLSCEQNLNHDAMYWYRQDPGQGLRLIYYSQIVNDFQKGDIAEGYSVSREKKESFPLTVTSAQKNPTAFYLCASSIDVQSAAEGYTFGSGTRLTVV.

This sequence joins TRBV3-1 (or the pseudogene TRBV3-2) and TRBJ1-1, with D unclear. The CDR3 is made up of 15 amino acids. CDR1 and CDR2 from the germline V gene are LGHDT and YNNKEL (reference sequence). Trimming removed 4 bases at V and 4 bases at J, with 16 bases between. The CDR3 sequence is CASSPTPTMGTEAFF. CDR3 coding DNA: TGTGCCAGCAGCCCTACCCCAACTATGGGCACTGAAGCTTTCTTT.

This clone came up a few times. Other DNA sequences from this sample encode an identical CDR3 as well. The CDR3 bases are TGTGCCAGCAGCCCCCCGGGGGGCGGTAATCAGCCCCAGCATTTT. Its protein product is CASSPPGGGNQPQHF. The chain recombines TRBV7-2 with TRBJ1-5; perhaps TRBD1 as D (6 bases). With 5 bases removed from V and 4 bases from J, the gap between germline ends came to 15 bases. CDR3 length equals 15 residues. Germline CDR1 is SGHTA and CDR2 is FQGNSA.

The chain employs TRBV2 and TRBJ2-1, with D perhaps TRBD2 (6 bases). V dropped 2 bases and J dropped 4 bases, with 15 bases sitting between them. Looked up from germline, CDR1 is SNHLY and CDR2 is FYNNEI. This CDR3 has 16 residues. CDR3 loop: CASSETGGDFYNEQFF. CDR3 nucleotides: TGTGCCAGCAGTGAAACAGGTGGGGACTTTTACAATGAGCAGTTCTTC.

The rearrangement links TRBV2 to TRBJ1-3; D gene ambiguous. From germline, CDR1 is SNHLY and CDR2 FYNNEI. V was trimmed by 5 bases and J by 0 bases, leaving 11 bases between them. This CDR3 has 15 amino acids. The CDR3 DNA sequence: TGTGCCAGCAGTTCGCAGGTACTCTCTGGAAACACCATATATTTT. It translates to CASSSQVLSGNTIYF.

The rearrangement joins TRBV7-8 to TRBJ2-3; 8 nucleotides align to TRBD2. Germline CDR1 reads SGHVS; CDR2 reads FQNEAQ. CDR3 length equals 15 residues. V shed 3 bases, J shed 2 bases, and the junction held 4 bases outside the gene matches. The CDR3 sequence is CASSLQRGLTDTQYF. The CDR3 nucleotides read TGTGCCAGCAGCTTGCAGCGGGGGCTCACAGATACGCAGTATTTT.

CDR3 residues: CAWSPWRQGASQPQHF. CDR3 DNA sequence: TGTGCCTGGAGTCCCTGGCGGCAGGGGGCGAGTCAGCCCCAGCATTTT. The genes are TRBV30 and TRBJ1-5; 8 nucleotides agree with TRBD1. There are 16 residues in the CDR3. Germline-derived CDR1 and CDR2 are GTSNPN and SVGIG (reference sequence). Unmatched junction bases numbered 12, after V lost 2 bases and J lost 6 bases.

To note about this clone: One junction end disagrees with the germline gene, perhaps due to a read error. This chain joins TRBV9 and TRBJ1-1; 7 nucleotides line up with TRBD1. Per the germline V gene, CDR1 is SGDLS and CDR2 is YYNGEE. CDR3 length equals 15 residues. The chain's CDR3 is CTSSVAAGGGTEAFF. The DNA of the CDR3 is TGTACCAGCAGCGTAGCCGCAGGGGGGGGAACTGAAGCTTTCTTT.

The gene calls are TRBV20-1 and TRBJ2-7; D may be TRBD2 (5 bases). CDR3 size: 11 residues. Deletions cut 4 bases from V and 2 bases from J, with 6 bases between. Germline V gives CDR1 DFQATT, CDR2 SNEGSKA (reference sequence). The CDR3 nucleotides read TGCAGTGCTACCGGGACCTACGAGCAGTACTTC. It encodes CSATGTYEQYF.

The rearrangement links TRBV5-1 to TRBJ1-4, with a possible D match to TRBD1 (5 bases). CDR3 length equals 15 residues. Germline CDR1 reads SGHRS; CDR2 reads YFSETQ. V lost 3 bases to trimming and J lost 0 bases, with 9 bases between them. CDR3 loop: CASSSGGSTNEKLFF. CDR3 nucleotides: TGCGCCAGCAGCTCCGGGGGTTCAACTAATGAAAAACTGTTTTTT.

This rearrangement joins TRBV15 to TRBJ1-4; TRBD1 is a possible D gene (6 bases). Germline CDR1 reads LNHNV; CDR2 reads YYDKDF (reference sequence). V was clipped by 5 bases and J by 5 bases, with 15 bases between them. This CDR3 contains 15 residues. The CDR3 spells CATSWAGTRNEKLFF. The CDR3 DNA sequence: TGTGCCACCAGCTGGGCCGGGACAAGAAATGAAAAACTGTTTTTT.

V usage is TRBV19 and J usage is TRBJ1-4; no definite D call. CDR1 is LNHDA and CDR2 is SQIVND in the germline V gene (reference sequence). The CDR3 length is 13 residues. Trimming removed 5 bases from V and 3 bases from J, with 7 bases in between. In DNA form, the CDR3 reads TGTGCCAGTAGTCAGGAGTCTAATGAAAAACTGTTTTTT. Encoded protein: CASSQESNEKLFF.

CDR3 residues: CASSPTGFMNTEAFF. CDR3 bases: TGTGCCAGCTCACCGACAGGGTTTATGAACACTGAAGCTTTCTTT. The chain joins TRBV18 to TRBJ1-1; TRBD1 agrees at 7 bases. J was trimmed by 0 bases and V by 3 bases; bases with no gene match: 4. CDR3 size: 15 residues. CDR1 and CDR2 (germline): KGHSH, LQKENI.

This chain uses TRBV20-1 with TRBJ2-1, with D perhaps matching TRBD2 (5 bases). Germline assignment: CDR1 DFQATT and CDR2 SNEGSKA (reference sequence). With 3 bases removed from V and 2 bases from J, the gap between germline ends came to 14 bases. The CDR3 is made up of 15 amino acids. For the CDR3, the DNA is TGCAGTGCTAGTATCAGCGGCGGAGCCTACAATGAGCAGTTCTTC. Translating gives CSASISGGAYNEQFF.

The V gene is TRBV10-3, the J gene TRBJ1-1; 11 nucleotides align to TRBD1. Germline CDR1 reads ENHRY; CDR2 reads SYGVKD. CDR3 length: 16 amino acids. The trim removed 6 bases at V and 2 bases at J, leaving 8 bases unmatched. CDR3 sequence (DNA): TGTGCCATCAGCAGTGGACAGGGGGCGATTAACACTGAAGCTTTCTTT. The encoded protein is CAISSGQGAINTEAFF.

CDR3 amino acids: CASSIGQNNEQFF. For the CDR3, the DNA is TGTGCCAGTAGTATCGGGCAGAACAATGAGCAGTTCTTC. The chain uses TRBV19 and TRBJ2-1; D is unresolved. Germline V CDR1 and CDR2: LNHDA, SQIVND (reference sequence). The ends were cut back, 3 bases at V and 5 bases at J, with 8 bases in the middle. The CDR3 totals 13 residues.

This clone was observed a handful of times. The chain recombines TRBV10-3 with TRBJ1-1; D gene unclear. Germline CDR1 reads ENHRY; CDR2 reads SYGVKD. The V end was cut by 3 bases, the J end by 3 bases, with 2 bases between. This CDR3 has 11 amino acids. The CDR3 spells CAISDYTEAFF. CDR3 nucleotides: TGTGCCATCAGTGATTACACTGAAGCTTTCTTT.

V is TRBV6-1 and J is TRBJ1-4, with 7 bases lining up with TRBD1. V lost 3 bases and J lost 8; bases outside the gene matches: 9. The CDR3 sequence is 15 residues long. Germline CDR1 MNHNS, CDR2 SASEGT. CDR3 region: CASSETTGRGEKLFF. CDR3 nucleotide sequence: TGTGCCAGCAGTGAGACGACAGGGAGAGGAGAAAAACTGTTTTTT.

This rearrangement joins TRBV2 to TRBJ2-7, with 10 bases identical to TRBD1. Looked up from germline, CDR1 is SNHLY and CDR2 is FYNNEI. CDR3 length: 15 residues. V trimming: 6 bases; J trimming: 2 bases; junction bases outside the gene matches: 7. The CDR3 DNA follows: TGTGCCAGCAGGGCCCTGGGACAGGGGACCTACGAGCAGTACTTC. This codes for CASRALGQGTYEQYF.

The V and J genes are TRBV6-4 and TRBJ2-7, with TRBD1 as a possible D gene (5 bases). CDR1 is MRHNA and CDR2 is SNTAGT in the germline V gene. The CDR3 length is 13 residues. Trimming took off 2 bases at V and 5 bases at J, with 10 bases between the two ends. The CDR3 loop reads CASSDEAGHEQYF. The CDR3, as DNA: TGTGCCAGCAGTGACGAGGCAGGGCACGAGCAGTACTTC.